Listed below are T cell receptor beta chains from one sample, sequenced in a study of graft-versus-host responses after intestinal transplantation. Which antigens these TCRs recognize remains unknown. Only in-frame clones appear in the TCRdb table, and some are missing; sequencing was by immunoSEQ multiplex PCR. The sample yields roughly 75,000 clones, 90% to 95% seen once. Sequencing used unstimulated CD4+ T cells sorted from spleen or lymph node cells, obtained before intestinal transplant. The receptor source for this set is a human donor who received an intestinal transplant. Both conserved end residues are part of each CDR3. The order of the fields is CDR3 length, D gene, V gene, clone size, J gene, CDR3 DNA, CDR3 protein. The D gene is left open where the match is weak. Expanded clones get a size class; other rows say once, few or many, or leave the size out.

15	TRBD1	TRBV27	NA	TRBJ1-1	TGTGCCAGCAGTCCAGCCACAGGGGGCAGGGCTGAAGCTTTCTTT	CASSPATGGRAEAFF
13	NA	TRBV10-1	few	TRBJ1-2	TGCGCCAGCAGTGAGTCTGGGACATATGGCTACACCTTC	CASSESGTYGYTF
15	NA	TRBV6-6	once	TRBJ1-5	TGTGCCAGCACCCGAGGCAGGGCGAGCAATCAGCCCCAGCATTTT	CASTRGRASNQPQHF
14	TRBD1	TRBV6-6	NA	TRBJ1-6	TGTGCCAGCAAGACACCAGGGGGAAATTCACCCCTCCACTTT	CASKTPGGNSPLHF
14	TRBD1	TRBV19	NA	TRBJ1-1	TGTGCCAGTAGGACACAGGGGGCTGACACTGAAGCTTTCTTT	CASRTQGADTEAFF
16	TRBD2	TRBV5-6	NA	TRBJ2-7	TGTGCCAGCAGCGATCAAACCGGGACTAGCATATACGAGCAGTACTTC	CASSDQTGTSIYEQYF
14	NA	TRBV7-8	NA	TRBJ1-3	TGTGCCAGCAGCTTAGGTAGCTCTGGAAACACCATATATTTT	CASSLGSSGNTIYF
14	TRBD2	TRBV6-5	NA	TRBJ2-7	TGTGCCAGCAGTGCGGGGGGGCCCTCCTACGAGCAGTACTTC	CASSAGGPSYEQYF
13	NA	TRBV5-6	NA	TRBJ1-2	TGTGCCAGCAGAGGGGGGGACGGGGCCGGCTACACCTTC	CASRGGDGAGYTF
17	NA	TRBV19	NA	TRBJ1-5	TGTGCCAGTAGTATAGCTAACCCATCCCGGGGCAATCAGCCCCAGCATTTT	CASSIANPSRGNQPQHF
15	NA	TRBV5-8	NA	TRBJ1-6	TGTGCCAGCAGCTTGCAATCCTCCTATAATTCACCCCTCCACTTT	CASSLQSSYNSPLHF
13	NA	TRBV21-1	NA	TRBJ1-2	TGTGCCAGCAGCAAATTAAGTCAGGAAGGCTACACCTTC	CASSKLSQEGYTF
16	TRBD1	TRBV5-6	NA	TRBJ2-2	TGTGCCAGCAGCTTGGAAGTGACAGGGGTTGGCGGGGAGCTGTTTTTT	CASSLEVTGVGGELFF
15	TRBD2	TRBV30	NA	TRBJ2-3	TGTGCCTGGAAACGCCTAGCGGGGGTCACAGATACGCAGTATTTT	CAWKRLAGVTDTQYF
17	NA	TRBV4-3	NA	TRBJ2-3	TGCGCCAGCAGCCAAGTCAGGGGACCCAACCGAACAGATACGCAGTATTTT	CASSQVRGPNRTDTQYF
13	NA	TRBV2	NA	TRBJ2-5	TGTGCCAGCAGCGCAGGGATCGGGGAGACCCAGTACTTC	CASSAGIGETQYF
15	NA	TRBV6-1	NA	TRBJ2-2	TGTGCCAGCAGTGAACTTGGACTACACACCGGGGAGCTGTTTTTT	CASSELGLHTGELFF
13	NA	TRBV30	NA	TRBJ2-1	TGTGCCTGGAATCAGGCAGGGCCTGGGGAGCAGTTCTTC	CAWNQAGPGEQFF
14	NA	TRBV7-8	NA	TRBJ2-5	TGTGCCAGCAGCTTAGTGGGGGGAGGAGAGACCCAGTACTTC	CASSLVGGGETQYF
14	NA	TRBV6-5	NA	TRBJ1-2	TGTGCCAGCAGTTACTCCCGGGTCCACTATGGCTACACCTTC	CASSYSRVHYGYTF
16	NA	TRBV11-3	NA	TRBJ2-7	TGTGCCAGCAGCCCCTCGGACTTGCGGGGGCCCTACGAGCAGTACTTC	CASSPSDLRGPYEQYF
14	TRBD1	TRBV10-2	few	TRBJ1-5	TGCGCCACCGCGGGACAGGCTAGCAATCAGCCCCAGCATTTT	CATAGQASNQPQHF
15	NA	TRBV6-6	NA	TRBJ2-2	TGTGCCAGCAGTTACGGCTCGGGGTCGGGCGGGGAGCTGTTTTTT	CASSYGSGSGGELFF
15	TRBD1	TRBV5-1	NA	TRBJ1-1	TGCGCCAGCAGCTTTCGACAGGGGGCGAACACTGAAGCTTTCTTT	CASSFRQGANTEAFF
18	TRBD2	TRBV4-3	NA	TRBJ2-2	TGCGCCAGCAGCCAAGCTCTAGCGGGGGGGGAAGGCACCGGGGAGCTGTTTTTT	CASSQALAGGEGTGELFF
14	TRBD1	TRBV29-1	NA	TRBJ2-3	TGCAGCGTTGACGGGACAGGGGGTCCAGATACGCAGTATTTT	CSVDGTGGPDTQYF
14	NA	TRBV7-2	NA	TRBJ1-1	TGTGCCAGCAGCTTAGGAGTTATGAACACTGAAGCTTTCTTT	CASSLGVMNTEAFF
14	TRBD1	TRBV5-1	NA	TRBJ2-3	TGCGCCAGCAGCATGGACAGGGCCACAGATACGCAGTATTTT	CASSMDRATDTQYF
13	NA	TRBV5-1	NA	TRBJ1-1	TGCGCCAGCAGCTTAGTAGCAAACACTGAAGCTTTCTTT	CASSLVANTEAFF
14	NA	TRBV11-2	once	TRBJ1-1	TGTGCCAGCAGCTTAGTAGGGGGTGGCACTGAAGCTTTCTTT	CASSLVGGGTEAFF
14	NA	TRBV19	NA	TRBJ1-5	TGTGCCAGTAGTATAGCTGGGGGGGGACAGCCCCAGCATTTT	CASSIAGGGQPQHF
14	TRBD1	TRBV6-6	NA	TRBJ1-2	TGTGCCAGCAGCCTACCGGGACAGGGAGGAGGCTACACCTTC	CASSLPGQGGGYTF
15	NA	TRBV11-2	NA	TRBJ2-1	TGTGCCAGCAGTCGTGGGACTCGAAACTACAATGAGCAGTTCTTC	CASSRGTRNYNEQFF
15	TRBD2	TRBV6-5	once	TRBJ2-3	TGTGCCAGCAAGGGCGGGGGACCTAGCACAGATACGCAGTATTTT	CASKGGGPSTDTQYF
14	TRBD1	TRBV7-2	NA	TRBJ1-2	TGTGCCAGCAGCTTTTATGAGGGGGCCTATGGCTACACCTTC	CASSFYEGAYGYTF
14	TRBD1	TRBV6-5	NA	TRBJ1-3	TGTGCCAGCAGAGCGCCGGGACAGGGAAACACCATATATTTT	CASRAPGQGNTIYF
14	NA	TRBV5-4	NA	TRBJ1-1	TGTGCCAGCAGCTGGGCTCAGGGCTCCACTGAAGCTTTCTTT	CASSWAQGSTEAFF
15	TRBD1	TRBV9	NA	TRBJ2-1	TGTGCCAGCAGCGTAGGACAGGGGGCCTACAATGAGCAGTTCTTC	CASSVGQGAYNEQFF
16	TRBD1	TRBV7-2	NA	TRBJ2-1	TGTGCCAGCAGCTTAGCCTTGGACAGGGGAATCAATGAGCAGTTCTTC	CASSLALDRGINEQFF
15	NA	TRBV19	NA	TRBJ2-1	TGTGCCAGTAGCAGGACAGCCCAAGGGGCCAATGAGCAGTTCTTC	CASSRTAQGANEQFF
18	TRBD1	TRBV13	NA	TRBJ2-1	TGTGCCAGCAGCCGGCGTACAGGGGGCCCGAGCTCCTACAATGAGCAGTTCTTC	CASSRRTGGPSSYNEQFF
15	NA	TRBV10-3	NA	TRBJ1-3	TGTGCCATCAGTGAGTCGGAGGGTATAGGAAACACCATATATTTT	CAISESEGIGNTIYF
20	TRBD1	TRBV18	NA	TRBJ1-5	TGTGCCAGCTCACCACCCCCGTCAGGGGGAGCCCATGGCGGCAATCAGCCCCAGCATTTT	CASSPPPSGGAHGGNQPQHF
13	NA	TRBV2	few	TRBJ1-4	TGTGCCAGCAGTGAGGTGAGAGGAGAAAAACTGTTTTTT	CASSEVRGEKLFF
15	TRBD1	TRBV2	NA	TRBJ2-2	TGTGCCAGCAGGCAAGACAGGGCCGACACCGGGGAGCTGTTTTTT	CASRQDRADTGELFF
16	TRBD2	TRBV10-3	NA	TRBJ2-5	TGTGCCATCAGTGACAGGGGTAGCGGGGGAAAAGAGACCCAGTACTTC	CAISDRGSGGKETQYF
19	TRBD1	TRBV19	NA	TRBJ2-7	TGTGCCAGTAGTATGGGCGGCTGGACAGGGGGTTCTTCCAATTACGAGCAGTACTTC	CASSMGGWTGGSSNYEQYF
13	NA	TRBV5-4	NA	TRBJ1-2	TGTGCCAGCAGCTTAGACAGGTTCTATGGCTACACCTTC	CASSLDRFYGYTF
19	TRBD1	TRBV19	NA	TRBJ2-2	TGTGCCAGTAGTATACGGCCCCCTCGGGCTCAGGGGGACACCGGGGAGCTGTTTTTT	CASSIRPPRAQGDTGELFF